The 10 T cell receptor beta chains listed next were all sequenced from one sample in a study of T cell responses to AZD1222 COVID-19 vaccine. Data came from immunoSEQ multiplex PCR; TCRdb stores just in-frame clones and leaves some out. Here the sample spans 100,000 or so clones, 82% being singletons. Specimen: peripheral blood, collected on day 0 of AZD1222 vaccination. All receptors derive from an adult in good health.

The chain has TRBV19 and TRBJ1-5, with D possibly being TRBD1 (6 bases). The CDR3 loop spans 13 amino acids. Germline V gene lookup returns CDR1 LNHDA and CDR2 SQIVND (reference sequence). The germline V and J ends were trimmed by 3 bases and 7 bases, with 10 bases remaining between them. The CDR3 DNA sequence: TGTGCCAGTAGTATCCAGGGGCGGCAGCCCCAGCATTTT. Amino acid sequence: CASSIQGRQPQHF.

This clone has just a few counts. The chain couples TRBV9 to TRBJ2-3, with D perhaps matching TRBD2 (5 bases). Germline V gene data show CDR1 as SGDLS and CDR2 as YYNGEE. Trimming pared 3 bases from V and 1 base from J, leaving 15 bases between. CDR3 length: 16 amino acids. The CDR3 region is CASSASRDPRTDTQYF. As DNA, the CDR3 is TGTGCCAGCAGCGCGAGCCGGGATCCGCGCACAGATACGCAGTATTTT.

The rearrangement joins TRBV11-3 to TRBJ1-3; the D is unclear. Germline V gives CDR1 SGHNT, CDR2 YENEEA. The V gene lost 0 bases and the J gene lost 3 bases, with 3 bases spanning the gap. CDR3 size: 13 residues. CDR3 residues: CASSLDHGNTIYF. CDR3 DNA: TGTGCCAGCAGCTTAGATCATGGAAACACCATATATTTT.

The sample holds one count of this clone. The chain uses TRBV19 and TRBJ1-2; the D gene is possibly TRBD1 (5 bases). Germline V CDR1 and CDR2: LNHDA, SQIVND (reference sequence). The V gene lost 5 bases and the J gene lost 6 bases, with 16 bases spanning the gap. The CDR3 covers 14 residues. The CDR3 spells CASSGRAGWNGYTF. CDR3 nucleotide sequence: TGTGCCAGTAGTGGGCGCGCAGGGTGGAATGGCTACACCTTC.

The CDR3 region is CASSSGVRETQYF. The CDR3 DNA reads TGTGCCAGCAGTTCAGGGGTCAGAGAGACCCAGTACTTC. This chain links TRBV6-5 with TRBJ2-5; D might be TRBD1 (6 bases). Germline V gene sequence: CDR1 MNHEY, CDR2 SVGAGI. V was cut by 4 bases and J by 4 bases, with 10 bases left in between. The CDR3 covers 13 residues.

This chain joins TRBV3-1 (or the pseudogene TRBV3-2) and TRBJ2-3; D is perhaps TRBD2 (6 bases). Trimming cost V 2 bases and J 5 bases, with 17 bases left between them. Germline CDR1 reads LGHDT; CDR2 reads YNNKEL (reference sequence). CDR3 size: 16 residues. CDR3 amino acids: CASSQNPTSFQDTQYF. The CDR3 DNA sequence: TGTGCCAGCAGCCAAAACCCGACTAGTTTCCAAGATACGCAGTATTTT.

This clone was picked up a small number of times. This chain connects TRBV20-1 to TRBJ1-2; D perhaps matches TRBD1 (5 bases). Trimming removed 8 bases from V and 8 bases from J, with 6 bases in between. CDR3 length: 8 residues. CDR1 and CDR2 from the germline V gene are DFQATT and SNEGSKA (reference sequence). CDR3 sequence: CSRDGYTF. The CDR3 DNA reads TGCAGTAGGGACGGCTACACCTTC.

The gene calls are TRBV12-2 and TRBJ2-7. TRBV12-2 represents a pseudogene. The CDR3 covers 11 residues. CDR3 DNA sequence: TGTGCAAGTCGCTTGTTGGACGAGCAGTACTTC. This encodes CASRLLDEQYF.

CDR3 sequence reads: CASSSPGRNYGYTF. The CDR3 nucleotides read TGTGCCAGCAGTTCACCGGGACGGAACTATGGCTACACCTTC. The rearrangement joins TRBV6-2 or TRBV6-3 to TRBJ1-2; possible D gene TRBD1, 5 bases. The CDR3 loop spans 14 amino acids. Germline CDR1 is MNHEY and CDR2 is SVGEGT. Trimming cost V 4 bases and J 2 bases, with 11 bases left between them.

The CDR3 bases are TGTGCCAGCAGTTACGCGACTAGGACCGGGGAGCTGTTTTTT. Translation: CASSYATRTGELFF. The chain links TRBV6-2 or TRBV6-3 to TRBJ2-2, with D tentatively TRBD2 (6 bases). CDR3 size: 14 residues. Germline V gene data show CDR1 as MNHEY and CDR2 as SVGEGT. Trimming cost V 2 bases and J 5 bases, with 9 bases left between them.